Each of the 7 T cell receptor beta chains below was sequenced from the same sample in a study of blood T cell repertoires in COVID-19. The repertoire was sequenced with immunoSEQ multiplex PCR; TCRdb's copy has only in-frame clones and lacks some. The sample has 150,000 to 180,000 clones, around 91% seen once. The source material was peripheral blood. These receptors came from a woman aged 40 to 50 with acute or convalescent COVID-19.

This rearrangement joins TRBV7-8 to TRBJ1-6; D may be TRBD1 (6 bases). V shed 2 bases and J shed 3 bases, with 14 bases lying between them. The germline V gene encodes CDR1 SGHVS and CDR2 FQNEAQ. This CDR3 has 17 residues. Here the CDR3 DNA reads TGTGCCAGCAGCTTACCCGGGGCAGGGGTCTATAATTCACCCCTCCACTTT. Residues: CASSLPGAGVYNSPLHF.

This chain uses TRBV4-1 with TRBJ1-2; D is perhaps TRBD1 (6 bases). CDR3 length: 15 residues. The germline V gene encodes CDR1 MGHRA and CDR2 YSYEKL. V dropped 0 bases and J dropped 7 bases, with 15 bases sitting between them. DNA for the CDR3: TGCGCCAGCAGCCAAGAGAAGGCAGGGGCTGCTGGCTACACCTTC. Translation gives CASSQEKAGAAGYTF.

The genes are TRBV7-9 and TRBJ2-3; the match to TRBD1 covers 8 bases. V lost 3 bases to trimming and J lost 5 bases; unmatched junction nucleotides: 7. This CDR3 is 15 amino acids long. Germline V CDR1 and CDR2: SEHNR, FQNEAQ (reference sequence). The CDR3 DNA reads as TGTGCCAGCAGCTTTTTGGCACAGGGGGTAGATACGCAGTATTTT. Translated, it gives CASSFLAQGVDTQYF.

The chain carries TRBV14 and TRBJ2-7; TRBD1 agrees at 8 bases. Trimming removed 4 bases from V and 5 bases from J; junction bases left unmatched: 1. The germline CDR1 and CDR2 sequences are SGHDN and FVKESK. CDR3 size: 12 residues. The CDR3 nucleotides read TGTGCCAGCAGCCTGACAGGGGACGAGCAGTACTTC. Its translation: CASSLTGDEQYF. The entire variable domain, with the rest obtained from reference TRBV14 and TRBJ2-7, is as follows: EAGVTQFPSHSVIEKGQTVTLRCDPISGHDNLYWYRRVMGKEIKFLLHFVKESKQDESGMPNNRFLAERTGGTYSTLKVQPAELEDSGVYFCASSLTGDEQYFGPGTRLTVT.

This clone has a handful of counts. The rearrangement uses TRBV5-1 and TRBJ2-7; D perhaps matches TRBD2 (6 bases). Trimming took 0 bases from V and 5 from J, leaving 12 bases between them. Germline values: CDR1 SGHRS, CDR2 YFSETQ. The length of the CDR3 is 14 residues. The CDR3 nucleotides read TGCGCCAGCAGCTTGGTAAACCGGGGGAACGAGCAGTACTTC. It encodes CASSLVNRGNEQYF.

The V call is TRBV5-6, the J call TRBJ2-7, with TRBD2 identical over 8 bases. CDR1 and CDR2 (germline): SGHDT, YYEEEE. This CDR3 has 15 residues. V was clipped by 0 bases and J by 3 bases; unmatched bases: 5. CDR3 coding DNA: TGTGCCAGCAGCTTGGTACTAGCGGTAGACTACGAGCAGTACTTC. This encodes CASSLVLAVDYEQYF.

The chain employs TRBV24-1 and TRBJ2-1; 11 positions agree with TRBD1. This CDR3 comprises 13 residues. The ends lost 5 bases at V and 7 bases at J; junction bases unmatched: 0. The V gene's germline CDR1 is KGHDR and CDR2 SFDVKD. CDR3 residues: CATSGDRGNEQFF. The DNA of the CDR3 is TGTGCCACCAGTGGGGACAGGGGGAATGAGCAGTTCTTC.